One sample yielded the 18 T cell receptor beta chains listed below, sequenced in a study of graft-versus-host responses after intestinal transplantation. Some clones are missing from TCRdb's copy, which holds only in-frame ones; the method was immunoSEQ multiplex PCR. The data contain over 100,000 clones, 90% to 95% of them singletons. The antigens these receptors bind are not known. Sequencing used unstimulated CD8+ T cells sorted from spleen or lymph node cells, obtained before transplant. These receptors originate from a human donor who was the organ donor for an intestinal transplant.

This chain links TRBV27 with TRBJ2-1; 10 bases fit TRBD2. CDR3 length: 20 amino acids. Germline V gene sequence: CDR1 MNHEY, CDR2 SMNVEV (reference sequence). Trimming removed 5 bases from V and 2 bases from J; junction bases left unmatched: 18. CDR3 in DNA: TGTGCCAGCAGTGCCCGATGGGGACTAGCGCCTAGAAGGGCCTACAATGAGCAGTTCTTC. It codes for CASSARWGLAPRRAYNEQFF.

The chain has TRBV29-1 and TRBJ1-4, with a tentative D call TRBD1 (6 bases). The germline V gene encodes CDR1 SQVTM and CDR2 ANQGSEA. This CDR3 region has 14 residues. V dropped 7 bases and J dropped 4 bases, with 16 bases sitting between them. The CDR3 loop is CSARGGGFNEKLFF. Written as DNA, the CDR3 is TGCAGCGCCCGAGGGGGGGGGTTTAATGAAAAACTGTTTTTT.

The chain has TRBV2 and TRBJ2-7; 12 bases line up with TRBD2. Germline CDR1 and CDR2: SNHLY and FYNNEI. V shed 6 bases, J shed 6 bases, and the junction held 6 bases outside the gene matches. CDR3 size: 14 residues. The CDR3 bases are TGTGCCAGCAGCTCGACTAGCGGGAGTCTCGAGCAGTACTTC. This translates into CASSSTSGSLEQYF.

This chain uses TRBV10-2 with TRBJ1-3, with D maybe TRBD1 (6 bases). Trimming cost V 5 bases and J 8 bases, with 13 bases left between them. The CDR3 totals 13 residues. CDR1 WSHSY and CDR2 SAAADI come from the germline V gene. Here the CDR3 DNA reads TGCGCCAGCAGTCAGGGGCCATCGGACACCATATATTTT. The encoded protein is CASSQGPSDTIYF.

The chain is built from TRBV27 and TRBJ1-5; the D gene is possibly TRBD1 (6 bases). V was pared by 2 bases and J by 2 bases, with 7 bases between. Germline lookup yields CDR1 MNHEY and CDR2 SMNVEV (reference sequence). The CDR3 length is 14 residues. The chain's CDR3 is CASSLNRGNQPQHF. CDR3 in DNA: TGTGCCAGCAGTTTAAACAGGGGCAATCAGCCCCAGCATTTT.

This clone came up once. The rearrangement links TRBV25-1 to TRBJ1-4; maybe TRBD1 (5 bases). The CDR3 covers 12 residues. CDR1 and CDR2 from the germline V gene are MGHDK and SYGVNS. Trimming shortened V by 1 base and J by 10 bases, and 7 bases separated the two germline ends. CDR3 loop: CASSEFGGKLFF. The CDR3 nucleotides are TGTGCCAGCAGTGAATTCGGGGGAAAACTGTTTTTT.

The genes are TRBV7-2 and TRBJ1-1, with D maybe TRBD1 (5 bases). V shed 1 base and J shed 0 bases, with 6 bases lying between them. The CDR3 has 14 residues. CDR1 is SGHTA, CDR2 FQGNSA, per germline. DNA of the CDR3: TGTGCCAGCAGCTTAGGGGGCATGAACACTGAAGCTTTCTTT. It specifies CASSLGGMNTEAFF.

This chain connects TRBV19 to TRBJ2-7; 9 positions agree with TRBD1. The CDR3 is 15 amino acids. The germline V gene encodes CDR1 LNHDA and CDR2 SQIVND (reference sequence). The V and J ends lost 7 bases and 0 bases, in that order; junction bases with no gene match: 7. CDR3 sequence: CASTFGTGPSYEQYF. The DNA of the CDR3 is TGTGCCAGTACTTTCGGGACAGGGCCCTCCTACGAGCAGTACTTC.

The chain is built from TRBV7-6 and TRBJ2-1; TRBD2 aligns across 11 bases. The CDR3 spans 18 residues. V dropped 2 bases and J dropped 1; count of bases not matched to a gene: 7. Germline lookup yields CDR1 SGHVS and CDR2 FNYEAQ. The CDR3 bases are TGTGCCAGCAGCTTATTAATTAGCGGGAGGGGGTCCTACAATGAGCAGTTCTTC. Translated, it gives CASSLLISGRGSYNEQFF.

Only one count was recorded for this clone. The gene calls are TRBV4-1 and TRBJ2-7, with D possibly called TRBD1 or TRBD2 (5 bases each). V was shortened by 0 bases and J by 7 bases, with 16 bases between the two germline ends. CDR3 size: 15 residues. Germline V gene lookup returns CDR1 MGHRA and CDR2 YSYEKL. The CDR3 region is CASSQDLWQGEEQYF. CDR3 DNA: TGCGCCAGCAGCCAAGATCTGTGGCAGGGAGAGGAGCAGTACTTC.

This chain links TRBV5-4 with TRBJ1-1; 7 bases line up with TRBD1. Germline V lookup: CDR1 SGHNT, CDR2 YYREEE (reference sequence). J gave up 3 bases and V 4 bases, and 18 bases lay outside the gene matches. CDR3 length equals 18 residues. Here the CDR3 DNA reads TGTGCCAGCAGCGAGGGACAGTTTTGGGTTCAGGAGGACACTGAAGCTTTCTTT. Residues: CASSEGQFWVQEDTEAFF.

This clone was seen a single time. The rearrangement links TRBV10-3 to TRBJ2-7, with 9 bases that match TRBD2. Trimming cost V 9 bases and J 4 bases; bases outside gene matches: 16. The CDR3 extends over 16 amino acids. Germline V gene lookup returns CDR1 ENHRY and CDR2 SYGVKD. Here the CDR3 DNA reads TGTGCCATAAGAACCCGACTAGCGGATGGGGGTTACGAGCAGTACTTC. This gives the protein CAIRTRLADGGYEQYF.

V and J are TRBV7-9 and TRBJ2-3; D possibly corresponds to TRBD2 (5 bases). The CDR3 runs to 14 residues. From germline, CDR1 is SEHNR and CDR2 FQNEAQ (reference sequence). V lost 1 base, J lost 7 bases, and 12 bases lay in between. Here the CDR3 reads CASSLGGLRHTQYF. CDR3 DNA: TGTGCCAGCAGCTTAGGAGGGCTGCGGCATACGCAGTATTTT.

This chain uses TRBV27 with TRBJ1-5, with D possibly being TRBD1 (5 bases). The CDR3 is 18 amino acids. V was clipped by 1 base and J by 0 bases, with 16 bases between them. The V gene's germline CDR1 is MNHEY and CDR2 SMNVEV (reference sequence). Written as DNA, the CDR3 is TGTGCCAGCAGTTTATTAGCCCCTTCAGGGTCTAGCAATCAGCCCCAGCATTTT. Its translation: CASSLLAPSGSSNQPQHF.

The rearrangement uses TRBV9 and TRBJ2-7, with 10 nucleotides matching TRBD1. The trim removed 4 bases at V and 5 bases at J, leaving 3 bases unmatched. In germline, CDR1 is SGDLS, CDR2 YYNGEE. The CDR3 contains 13 residues. DNA of the CDR3: TGTGCCAGCAGCATCGGGACAGGGGACGAGCAGTACTTC. Protein: CASSIGTGDEQYF.

This clone has more than one count but fewer than ten. The CDR3: CASSLPGGNTIYF. The CDR3 nucleotides are TGTGCCAGCAGTTTACCAGGTGGAAACACCATATATTTT. The V gene is TRBV28, the J gene TRBJ1-3; D uncertain. V was trimmed by 2 bases and J by 3 bases, leaving 5 bases between them. Germline V lookup: CDR1 MDHEN, CDR2 SYDVKM. This CDR3 spans 13 amino acids.

This rearrangement joins TRBV7-2 to TRBJ2-1, with TRBD2 matching over 14 bases. J was trimmed by 5 bases and V by 5 bases; bases with no gene match: 11. Germline values: CDR1 SGHTA, CDR2 FQGNSA. This CDR3 spans 18 amino acids. CDR3 sequence: CASSLRLAGGQWDNEQFF. The CDR3 DNA reads TGTGCCAGCAGCCTAAGACTAGCGGGAGGGCAGTGGGACAATGAGCAGTTCTTC.

The V and J genes are TRBV4-2 and TRBJ2-5; D perhaps matches TRBD2 (6 bases). The germline V gene has CDR1 LGHNA and CDR2 YNFKEQ. The V end lost 4 bases, the J end lost 3 bases, and 9 bases lay between the germline ends. The CDR3 extends over 13 amino acids. The CDR3 region has the DNA TGTGCCAGCAGCCTTAGCGGTGAAGAGACCCAGTACTTC. This encodes CASSLSGEETQYF.